Below, 21 T cell receptor beta chains from the same sample are listed, as sequenced in a study of cytomegalovirus exposure and HLA in healthy donors. This PCR relied on a set of 60 Vbeta primers and 13 Jbeta primers. The method was immunoSEQ multiplex PCR; TCRdb's version includes in-frame clones alone and lacks a portion of them. Here the sample spans 200,000 to 250,000 clones, 65% to 80% being singletons. Sequenced sample: PBMCs. The origin of the receptors is a girl aged 2 to 9 in good health and CMV-seronegative.

In DNA form, the CDR3 reads TGTGCCTGGGGAAGACTAGCGGGGCGCACAGATACGCAGTATTTT. Translation gives CAWGRLAGRTDTQYF. The chain combines TRBV30 with TRBJ2-3; 11 positions agree with TRBD2. Trimming at V came to 5 bases and at J to 1 base, leaving 5 bases not matched to a gene. The CDR3 contains 15 residues. Germline V lookup: CDR1 GTSNPN, CDR2 SVGIG (reference sequence). Based on the CDR3 plus reference TRBV30 and TRBJ2-3, the full variable domain is SQTIHQWPATLVQPVGSPLSLECTVEGTSNPNLYWYRQAAGRGLQLLFYSVGIGQISSEVPQNLSASRPQDRQFILSSKKLLLSDSGFYLCAWGRLAGRTDTQYFGPGTRLTVL.

This chain uses TRBV9 with TRBJ1-2; TRBD1 matches at 8 bases. Germline CDR1 and CDR2: SGDLS and YYNGEE. The CDR3 contains 15 residues. The V segment lost 3 bases and the J segment 7 bases; nucleotides outside the gene matches: 11. Here the CDR3 DNA reads TGTGCCAGCAGCGCGAGAATGGACAGGGCGGCTGGCTACACCTTC. It codes for CASSARMDRAAGYTF.

The chain has TRBV7-3 and TRBJ2-2; TRBD2 agrees at 8 bases. The CDR3 runs 14 residues. Germline trimming cut 5 bases from V and 4 bases from J; bases unmatched to any gene: 3. CDR1 SGHTA and CDR2 FQGTGA come from the germline V gene. For the CDR3, the DNA is TGTGCCAGCAGCCCGACTAGCGCCACCGGGGAGCTGTTTTTT. The encoded protein is CASSPTSATGELFF.

This chain links TRBV13 with TRBJ2-1; D is possibly TRBD1 (5 bases). CDR1 is PRHDT and CDR2 is FYEKMQ in the germline V gene (reference sequence). Trimming cost V 0 bases and J 5 bases, with 8 bases left between them. This CDR3 region has 14 residues. The CDR3 DNA sequence: TGTGCCAGCAGCTTAGGCCTGACAGACAATGAGCAGTTCTTC. It specifies CASSLGLTDNEQFF.

The rearrangement links TRBV30 to TRBJ1-1; no clear D. The V and J ends lost 7 bases and 10 bases respectively, with 10 bases between them. CDR1 and CDR2 (germline): GTSNPN, SVGIG (reference sequence). The length of the CDR3 is 9 residues. The CDR3 here is CASLWAAFF. The CDR3 DNA reads as TGTGCCTCCCTGTGGGCAGCTTTCTTT.

The chain links TRBV2 to TRBJ2-7; perhaps TRBD1 as D (6 bases). The CDR3 runs 12 residues. Germline lookup yields CDR1 SNHLY and CDR2 FYNNEI. The V gene lost 9 bases and the J gene lost 6 bases, with 15 bases spanning the gap. The CDR3 DNA sequence: TGTGCCAGTTACAGGGAGTCAGGCGAGCAGTACTTC. It translates to CASYRESGEQYF.

This clone was detected a few times. The genes are TRBV5-6 and TRBJ2-3; possibly TRBD1 for D (5 bases). Trimming took 4 bases from V and 11 from J, leaving 17 bases between them. The germline gives CDR1 SGHDT, CDR2 YYEEEE. This CDR3 is built from 13 residues. CDR3 amino acids: CASSLTRVIVQYF. The DNA of the CDR3 is TGTGCCAGCAGCCTCACCAGGGTGATAGTGCAGTATTTT.

The chain combines TRBV19 with TRBJ2-5, with TRBD1 matching 8 bases. Germline assignment: CDR1 LNHDA and CDR2 SQIVND (reference sequence). The V segment lost 8 bases and the J segment 5 bases; nucleotides outside the gene matches: 10. The CDR3 totals 14 residues. The CDR3 DNA sequence: TGTGCCAGTGCTGGACAGGGAGGAGTTGAGACCCAGTACTTC. Translation: CASAGQGGVETQYF.

The chain has TRBV29-1 and TRBJ1-3; D remains unclear. Germline CDR1 reads SQVTM; CDR2 reads ANQGSEA. Trimming took 3 bases from V and 3 from J, leaving 9 bases between them. The CDR3 runs to 13 residues. CDR3 loop: CSVEGSFGNTIYF. DNA for the CDR3: TGCAGCGTTGAGGGCAGCTTTGGAAACACCATATATTTT.

The gene calls are TRBV19 and TRBJ1-5; 8 bases match TRBD1. This CDR3 contains 16 residues. Per the germline V gene, CDR1 is LNHDA and CDR2 is SQIVND (reference sequence). Trimming cost V 3 bases and J 7 bases; bases outside gene matches: 11. The DNA of the CDR3 is TGTGCCAGTAGTATGAGTAGTAGGACAGGGCGACAGCCCCAGCATTTT. As protein: CASSMSSRTGRQPQHF. The whole variable domain, remainder taken from reference TRBV19 and TRBJ1-5, is DGGITQSPKYLFRKEGQNVTLSCEQNLNHDAMYWYRQDPGQGLRLIYYSQIVNDFQKGDIAEGYSVSREKKESFPLTVTSAQKNPTAFYLCASSMSSRTGRQPQHFGDGTRLSIL.

The chain employs TRBV6-1 and TRBJ1-1; D unclear. V lost 4 bases and J 1 base, leaving 10 bases between the germline ends. Germline CDR1 is MNHNS and CDR2 is SASEGT. The CDR3 spans 14 residues. Here the CDR3 reads CASSGYYTNTEAFF. DNA for the CDR3: TGTGCCAGCAGTGGTTACTATACGAACACTGAAGCTTTCTTT.

J is TRBJ2-7 and V is TRBV11-2; D perhaps matches TRBD2 (7 bases). Germline assignment: CDR1 SGHAT and CDR2 FQNNGV. CDR3 length: 12 residues. Trimming left V 3 bases short and J 6 bases short, with 9 bases between. The CDR3 region has the DNA TGTGCCAGCAGCTTCGGGGGGCGCGAGCAGTACTTC. Translation gives CASSFGGREQYF.

V and J are TRBV14 and TRBJ1-1; the D gene is possibly TRBD1 (6 bases). The CDR3 is 13 residues long. Germline CDR1 and CDR2: SGHDN and FVKESK. Trimming left V 2 bases short and J 4 bases short, with 8 bases between. The CDR3, as DNA: TGTGCCAGCAGCCAAAGAGGGGGCACTGAAGCTTTCTTT. Translating it yields CASSQRGGTEAFF. Together with reference TRBV14 and TRBJ1-1, the CDR3 gives the full variable domain: EAGVTQFPSHSVIEKGQTVTLRCDPISGHDNLYWYRRVMGKEIKFLLHFVKESKQDESGMPNNRFLAERTGGTYSTLKVQPAELEDSGVYFCASSQRGGTEAFFGQGTRLTVV.

CDR3 nucleotide sequence: TGCAGCGGAGTAGCTAACTATGGCTACACCTTC. Translation: CSGVANYGYTF. This chain uses TRBV20-1 with TRBJ1-2; D gene unclear. The CDR3 sequence is 11 residues long. In germline, CDR1 is DFQATT, CDR2 SNEGSKA (reference sequence).

V and J are TRBV7-9 and TRBJ2-7, with 12 bases fitting TRBD2. With 5 bases clipped from V and 4 bases from J, the junction kept 15 bases outside the gene matches. CDR3 size: 18 residues. Germline CDR1 reads SEHNR; CDR2 reads FQNEAQ (reference sequence). This CDR3 is CASSPGTSGSPKWYEQYF. In DNA, the CDR3 is TGTGCCAGCAGCCCGGGGACTAGCGGGTCCCCAAAGTGGTACGAGCAGTACTTC.

The chain has TRBV5-5 and TRBJ1-5, with 9 bases fitting TRBD1. With V trimmed by 3 bases and J by 2 bases, 12 bases remained unmatched. The germline V gene has CDR1 SGHKS and CDR2 YYEKEE (reference sequence). CDR3 size: 18 residues. CDR3 residues: CASSSGDRDVWGNQPQHF. CDR3 DNA sequence: TGTGCCAGCAGCTCGGGGGACAGGGATGTGTGGGGCAATCAGCCCCAGCATTTT.

Of note for this clone: One junction end does not reproduce the germline sequence, and a read error may be involved. The CDR3 nucleotides read TGTTCCAGCAGCCAACTAACAGGGGTTAGCACAGATACGCAGTATTTT. This translates into CSSSQLTGVSTDTQYF. The rearrangement uses TRBV7-9 and TRBJ2-3; the match to TRBD1 covers 7 bases. Germline lookup yields CDR1 SEHNR and CDR2 FQNEAQ (reference sequence). The CDR3 length is 16 residues. Based on the CDR3 plus reference TRBV7-9 and TRBJ2-3, the full variable domain is DTGVSQNPRHKITKRGQNVTFRCDPISEHNRLYWYRQTLGQGPEFLTYFQNEAQLEKSRLLSDRFSAERPKGSFSTLEIQRTEQGDSAMYLCSSSQLTGVSTDTQYFGPGTRLTVL.

The chain couples TRBV4-1 to TRBJ2-3, with 12 bases identical to TRBD2. Germline V gene data show CDR1 as MGHRA and CDR2 as YSYEKL. V was pared by 4 bases and J by 1 base, with 3 bases of the junction left unmatched. The CDR3 runs to 16 residues. The CDR3 here is CASSRRLAGGTDTQYF. In DNA form, the CDR3 reads TGCGCCAGCAGCCGCAGACTAGCGGGGGGCACAGATACGCAGTATTTT.

This clone was observed a single time. Other nucleotide sequences in the sample specify the same CDR3. The chain has TRBV19 and TRBJ1-1; 8 positions agree with TRBD1. The junction had 0 bases not matched to a gene; V was cut back by 2 bases and J by 1 base. CDR1 is LNHDA, CDR2 SQIVND, per germline (reference sequence). CDR3 length equals 14 residues. The CDR3 coding sequence is TGTGCCAGTAGTATACAGGGGGCGAACACTGAAGCTTTCTTT. Its protein product is CASSIQGANTEAFF.

A single count supports this clone. This rearrangement joins TRBV6-6 to TRBJ1-6, with D perhaps matching TRBD1 (6 bases). There are 13 residues in the CDR3. CDR1 and CDR2 from the germline V gene are MNHNY and SVGAGI (reference sequence). Trimming shortened V by 6 bases and J by 9 bases, and 12 bases separated the two germline ends. The CDR3 region has the DNA TGTGCCAGCAGCCCCGGGGGGCGTTCACCCCTCCACTTT. It is translated as CASSPGGRSPLHF.

The chain joins TRBV5-6 to TRBJ2-5; D might be TRBD2 (5 bases). V was clipped by 3 bases and J by 5 bases, with 11 bases between them. Germline CDR1 reads SGHDT; CDR2 reads YYEEEE. The CDR3 covers 13 residues. In DNA form, the CDR3 reads TGTGCCAGCAGCTCTAGCTGGGATGAGACCCAGTACTTC. It specifies CASSSSWDETQYF. Full variable domain (remainder filled in from reference TRBV5-6 and TRBJ2-5): DAGVTQSPTHLIKTRGQQVTLRCSPKSGHDTVSWYQQALGQGPQFIFQYYEEEERQRGNFPDRFSGHQFPNYSSELNVNALLLGDSALYLCASSSSWDETQYFGPGTRLLVL.